One and the same sample provided the 32 T cell receptor beta chains below, sequenced in a study of T-cell reconstitution after alpha-beta-depleted transplantation in children. Unique molecular identifiers were built into the TCRbeta library. TCRdb processed the PCR reads anew with MiXCR; each CDR3 protein has one entry. The sample holds some 200,000 distinct CDR3 sequences, 5% to 6.5% seen once. Sequenced here: PBMCs, sampled before TCRalphabeta/CD19-depleted stem cell transplant. The receptors were sampled from a girl less than two years old with combined immunodeficiency, due to receive a stem cell transplant.

This clonotype was picked up many times. The rearrangement joins TRBV20-1 to TRBJ2-3; possible D gene TRBD2, 5 bases. This CDR3 contains 13 residues. CDR1 is DFQATT, CDR2 SNEGSKA, per germline (reference sequence). V was shortened by 7 bases and J by 1 base, with 12 bases between the two germline ends. CDR3 residues: CSVSGSGTDTQYF. In nucleotides, the CDR3 is TGCAGTGTTAGTGGTAGCGGCACAGATACGCAGTATTTT.

This sequence joins TRBV20-1 and TRBJ2-7; the D call may be TRBD1 or TRBD2 (5 bases each). CDR1 DFQATT and CDR2 SNEGSKA come from the germline V gene (reference sequence). Trimming shortened V by 6 bases and J by 5 bases, and 20 bases separated the two germline ends. This CDR3 comprises 14 residues. The CDR3 sequence: CSAYWDEATNEQYF. CDR3 nucleotide sequence: TGCAGTGCCTACTGGGACGAAGCAACCAACGAGCAGTACTTC.

This clonotype was observed at least ten times. The V call is TRBV12-3 or TRBV12-4, the J call TRBJ2-1, with 7 bases aligning to TRBD1. With V trimmed by 4 bases and J by 7 bases, 4 bases remained unmatched. CDR3 length equals 13 residues. The CDR3 sequence: CASSWTGSNEQFF. The CDR3 DNA reads as TGTGCCAGCAGTTGGACAGGTAGTAATGAGCAGTTCTTC.

This clonotype was picked up many times. The genes are TRBV13 and TRBJ2-1, with D perhaps TRBD2 (5 bases). The V gene lost 0 bases and the J gene lost 4 bases, with 13 bases spanning the gap. Germline assignment: CDR1 PRHDT and CDR2 FYEKMQ (reference sequence). The length of the CDR3 is 16 residues. CDR3 sequence reads: CASSLGRQTGYNEQFF. In DNA form, the CDR3 reads TGTGCCAGCAGCTTAGGCCGGCAAACGGGGTACAATGAGCAGTTCTTC.

This clonotype was seen repeatedly, ten times or more. The chain combines TRBV27 with TRBJ1-1; D gene ambiguous. The germline CDR1 and CDR2 sequences are MNHEY and SMNVEV (reference sequence). Between the trimmed V and J ends, which lost 4 bases and 0 bases, there was a span of 6 bases. The CDR3 covers 13 residues. The CDR3 nucleotides read TGTGCCAGCAGTTGGACGGTGAACACTGAAGCTTTCTTT. As protein: CASSWTVNTEAFF.

The chain is built from TRBV11-2 and TRBJ2-7; 11 bases line up with TRBD2. Per the germline V gene, CDR1 is SGHAT and CDR2 is FQNNGV. The CDR3 contains 20 residues. With 4 bases clipped from V and 2 bases from J, the junction kept 19 bases outside the gene matches. CDR3 DNA sequence: TGTGCCAGCAGCTCAATTGTTCCCGGGCGATGGGGACTAGCGGCCTACGAGCAGTACTTC. Protein: CASSSIVPGRWGLAAYEQYF.

This clonotype was seen many times. V usage is TRBV20-1 and J usage is TRBJ2-7; TRBD2 matches 8 bases. Per germline, CDR1 DFQATT and CDR2 SNEGSKA (reference sequence). V was clipped by 6 bases and J by 3 bases; unmatched bases: 13. The CDR3 runs to 15 residues. The CDR3 sequence: CSAGSLAGRIYEQYF. In nucleotides, the CDR3 is TGCAGTGCGGGATCATTAGCGGGAAGGATCTACGAGCAGTACTTC.

The chain carries TRBV3-1 and TRBJ2-1; TRBD2 agrees at 8 bases. After removal of 1 base from V and 4 bases from J, the junction contained 9 bases not matched to a gene. The CDR3 has 17 amino acids. Germline loops: CDR1 LGHDT, CDR2 YNNKEL (reference sequence). The CDR3 DNA is TGTGCCAGCAGCCAAGTAGTTCTGGCGGGGGGATACAATGAGCAGTTCTTC. This sequence encodes CASSQVVLAGGYNEQFF.

Many counts were recorded for this clonotype. This chain joins TRBV24-1 and TRBJ2-7; perhaps TRBD2 as D (5 bases). Germline-derived CDR1 and CDR2 are KGHDR and SFDVKD. This CDR3 comprises 13 residues. V dropped 4 bases and J dropped 2 bases, with 8 bases sitting between them. CDR3 loop: CATSEPGTYEQYF. CDR3 DNA sequence: TGTGCCACCAGTGAGCCCGGGACCTACGAGCAGTACTTC.

V gene TRBV5-1 combines with J gene TRBJ2-3; tentative D call: TRBD2 (6 bases). The CDR3 consists of 18 residues. The germline CDR1 and CDR2 sequences are SGHRS and YFSETQ. V was clipped by 2 bases and J by 6 bases, with 25 bases between them. The chain's CDR3 is CASSLRRGPGISRDTQYF. The CDR3 DNA is TGCGCCAGCAGCTTAAGGAGGGGCCCAGGGATAAGCAGGGATACGCAGTATTTT. The entire variable domain, with the rest obtained from reference TRBV5-1 and TRBJ2-3, is as follows: KAGVTQTPRYLIKTRGQQVTLSCSPISGHRSVSWYQQTPGQGLQFLFEYFSETQRNKGNFPGRFSGRQFSNSRSEMNVSTLELGDSALYLCASSLRRGPGISRDTQYFGPGTRLTVL.

This clonotype has more than one count but fewer than ten. A much larger clone lies one base from this, so it may be a read error. V gene TRBV3-1 combines with J gene TRBJ1-1; D perhaps matches TRBD1 (6 bases). The CDR3 is 17 residues long. Germline loops: CDR1 LGHDT, CDR2 YNNKEL (reference sequence). CDR3 sequence: CASSKEVLQGLRTEAFF. CDR3 coding DNA: TGTGCCAGCAGCAAAGAAGTGCTACAGGGTTTGAGGACTGAAGCTTTCTTT.

This clonotype has only a few counts. The rearrangement uses TRBV20-1 and TRBJ2-3, with 12 bases aligning to TRBD2. The junction had 7 bases not matched to a gene; V was cut back by 6 bases and J by 6 bases. This CDR3 is 14 amino acids long. Germline V gene data show CDR1 as DFQATT and CDR2 as SNEGSKA (reference sequence). The CDR3 spells CSAHRLAGVDTQYF. In DNA form, the CDR3 reads TGCAGTGCCCATCGACTAGCGGGAGTTGATACGCAGTATTTT.

This clonotype was picked up many times. The chain employs TRBV2 and TRBJ2-7; perhaps D is TRBD1 or TRBD2 (5 bases each). The germline gives CDR1 SNHLY, CDR2 FYNNEI. The CDR3 consists of 14 residues. V was clipped by 1 base and J by 3 bases, with 10 bases between them. CDR3 coding DNA: TGTGCCAGCAGTGAAGATGGGGGAAGCTACGAGCAGTACTTC. It specifies CASSEDGGSYEQYF.

In its sample, this clonotype was seen many times. V gene TRBV29-1 combines with J gene TRBJ2-1, with 12 bases that match TRBD2. The CDR3 runs 13 residues. Germline V gives CDR1 SQVTM, CDR2 ANQGSEA. After removal of 7 bases from V and 7 bases from J, the junction contained 5 bases not matched to a gene. The CDR3 bases are TGCAGCGCCGGGACTAGCGGGCCGAATGAGCAGTTCTTC. Translation gives CSAGTSGPNEQFF.

This clonotype was found many times. This chain links TRBV27 with TRBJ2-1; 9 bases are a match to TRBD2. J lost 0 bases, V lost 7 bases, and 10 bases had no gene match. The CDR3 consists of 17 residues. Germline CDR1 reads MNHEY; CDR2 reads SMNVEV (reference sequence). The CDR3: CASTLRASGISYNEQFF. CDR3 DNA: TGTGCCAGCACCCTCAGGGCTAGCGGGATCTCCTACAATGAGCAGTTCTTC.

The chain employs TRBV7-6 and TRBJ2-1; maybe TRBD1 (5 bases). Germline-derived CDR1 and CDR2 are SGHVS and FNYEAQ. The ends were cut back, 5 bases at V and 0 bases at J, with 11 bases in the middle. The CDR3 totals 15 residues. CDR3 sequence reads: CASSAPGRSYNEQFF. CDR3 DNA sequence: TGTGCCAGCAGCGCCCCAGGGCGCTCCTACAATGAGCAGTTCTTC.

This clonotype was counted ten times or more. The chain uses TRBV7-3 and TRBJ2-3; 11 bases map to TRBD2. CDR1 is SGHTA and CDR2 is FQGTGA in the germline V gene. This CDR3 comprises 18 residues. With 0 bases clipped from V and 1 base from J, the junction kept 6 bases outside the gene matches. The CDR3, as DNA: TGTGCCAGCAGCTTAACAATCGGGACTAGCGGAGGCACAGATACGCAGTATTTT. It is translated as CASSLTIGTSGGTDTQYF.

The rearrangement links TRBV4-3 to TRBJ2-3; D not resolved. The CDR3 is 11 amino acids. The ends were cut back, 11 bases at V and 5 bases at J, with 11 bases in the middle. Germline values: CDR1 LGHNA, CDR2 YSLEER. The CDR3 DNA reads as TGCGCCCCAAGCCTAAGAGATACGCAGTATTTT. Protein sequence: CAPSLRDTQYF.

This clonotype was recorded a few times. The CDR3 sequence is CSVDGGGTTYNEQFF. DNA of the CDR3: TGCAGCGTTGATGGGGGGGGGACTACATACAATGAGCAGTTCTTC. The chain has TRBV29-1 and TRBJ2-1, with 7 positions matching TRBD2. Germline assignment: CDR1 SQVTM and CDR2 ANQGSEA. V lost 3 bases to trimming and J lost 4 bases; unmatched junction nucleotides: 9. CDR3 length equals 15 residues.

This clonotype was found many times. J is TRBJ1-4 and V is TRBV13, with D possibly matching TRBD1 (5 bases). The germline V and J ends were trimmed by 2 bases and 0 bases, with 10 bases remaining between them. Germline V gives CDR1 PRHDT, CDR2 FYEKMQ (reference sequence). This CDR3 has 16 residues. CDR3 sequence reads: CASSLKSGSTNEKLFF. DNA of the CDR3: TGTGCCAGCAGCTTAAAATCAGGGTCAACTAATGAAAAACTGTTTTTT.

This clonotype showed up just a few times. The V call is TRBV27, the J call TRBJ2-7, with D tentatively TRBD1 (6 bases). The germline CDR1 and CDR2 sequences are MNHEY and SMNVEV (reference sequence). The CDR3 has 13 residues. Trimming pared 6 bases from V and 5 bases from J, leaving 14 bases between. The CDR3 DNA sequence: TGTGCCAGCAGATTCATACAGGGAAACGAGCAGTACTTC. As protein: CASRFIQGNEQYF.

The chain has TRBV12-3 or TRBV12-4 and TRBJ2-5, with D perhaps matching TRBD1 (6 bases). The CDR3 contains 15 residues. Trimming cost V 2 bases and J 1 base, with 11 bases left between them. CDR3 sequence reads: CASSLFLDSQETQYF. In DNA, the CDR3 is TGTGCCAGCAGTTTATTTCTGGACAGCCAAGAGACCCAGTACTTC.

A remark on this clonotype: A much larger clone lies one base from this, so it may be a read error. The CDR3 protein is CASSIEVLTCEQYF. CDR3 bases: TGCGCCAGCAGCATAGAGGTCCTCACCTGCGAGCAGTACTTC. The V gene is TRBV5-1, the J gene TRBJ2-7; no clear D. The CDR3 has 14 residues. Trimming removed 4 bases at V and 6 bases at J, with 17 bases between. Germline lookup yields CDR1 SGHRS and CDR2 YFSETQ. The full variable domain, its missing parts supplied by reference TRBV5-1 and TRBJ2-7, is KAGVTQTPRYLIKTRGQQVTLSCSPISGHRSVSWYQQTPGQGLQFLFEYFSETQRNKGNFPGRFSGRQFSNSRSEMNVSTLELGDSALYLCASSIEVLTCEQYFGPGTRLTVT.

This clonotype was recorded many times. In DNA, the CDR3 is TGTGCCTGGAGTCCCGACAGTAGCTCCTACAATGAGCAGTTCTTC. Translating gives CAWSPDSSSYNEQFF. V and J are TRBV30 and TRBJ2-1; TRBD1 might be the D (5 bases). Between the trimmed V and J ends, which lost 2 bases and 0 bases, there was a span of 11 bases. Germline lookup yields CDR1 GTSNPN and CDR2 SVGIG (reference sequence). The CDR3 totals 15 residues.

This clonotype was observed at least ten times. This chain links TRBV29-1 with TRBJ2-5; D might be TRBD1 (5 bases). The germline V gene has CDR1 SQVTM and CDR2 ANQGSEA. The CDR3 has 14 residues. V lost 5 bases and J lost 1, with 14 bases in between. Written as DNA, the CDR3 is TGCAGCGTTAGGGGCGTTAGCCGCCAAGAGACCCAGTACTTC. Protein: CSVRGVSRQETQYF.

This chain links TRBV4-2 with TRBJ1-2; TRBD1 might be the D (6 bases). V lost 0 bases and J 8 bases, leaving 19 bases between the germline ends. CDR3 length: 16 residues. The germline gives CDR1 LGHNA, CDR2 YNFKEQ. The CDR3 region is CASSQDIGGLVGGYTF. In DNA form, the CDR3 reads TGTGCCAGCAGCCAAGATATAGGGGGATTAGTAGGAGGCTACACCTTC.

This clonotype was counted many times. The rearrangement uses TRBV16 and TRBJ1-1; weak D call: TRBD1 (6 bases). V gave up 4 bases and J gave up 2 bases, with 14 bases separating them. CDR3 length equals 15 residues. Germline V gene lookup returns CDR1 KGHSY and CDR2 FQNENV. CDR3 nucleotides: TGTGCCAGCAGCCGTACAGGGACGAGAAACACTGAAGCTTTCTTT. Translating it yields CASSRTGTRNTEAFF.

This clonotype was seen repeatedly, ten times or more. V and J are TRBV27 and TRBJ2-7; a weak D match, TRBD1 (6 bases). The CDR3 length is 12 residues. The V and J ends lost 9 bases and 4 bases respectively, with 13 bases between them. The germline CDR1 and CDR2 sequences are MNHEY and SMNVEV (reference sequence). This CDR3 reads CASQGNGYEQYF. CDR3 DNA: TGTGCCAGTCAGGGGAATGGTTACGAGCAGTACTTC.

There are a few counts of this clonotype. CDR3 residues: CSASARAPKNYGYTF. CDR3 coding DNA: TGCAGTGCTAGTGCCCGGGCCCCAAAGAACTATGGCTACACCTTC. The chain employs TRBV20-1 and TRBJ1-2, with unresolved D. CDR3 length equals 15 residues. Germline values: CDR1 DFQATT, CDR2 SNEGSKA (reference sequence). Trimming shortened V by 3 bases and J by 2 bases, and 16 bases separated the two germline ends.

This clonotype appeared many times. V is TRBV20-1 and J is TRBJ2-5; D call uncertain. Germline values: CDR1 DFQATT, CDR2 SNEGSKA (reference sequence). V gave up 6 bases and J gave up 8 bases, with 10 bases separating them. This CDR3 has 10 residues. CDR3 residues: CSAPLGTQYF. The CDR3 nucleotides read TGCAGTGCCCCACTGGGAACCCAGTACTTC.

In regard to this clonotype: This clone may be a read error of a much larger clone one base away. The chain couples TRBV18 to TRBJ2-1; TRBD2 is a possible D gene (6 bases). The CDR3 contains 14 residues. Germline values: CDR1 KGHSH, CDR2 LQKENI. V was clipped by 8 bases and J by 2 bases, with 13 bases between them. The CDR3 loop is CASPQTSTYNEQFF. The DNA for the CDR3 is TGTGCCAGCCCACAAACTAGCACCTACAATGAGCAGTTCTTC. Looking up the rest from reference TRBV18 and TRBJ2-1 gives the full variable domain: NAGVMQNPRHLVRRRGQEARLRCSPMKGHSHVYWYRQLPEEGLKFMVYLQKENIIDESGMPKERFSAEFPKEGPSILRIQQVVRGDSAAYFCASPQTSTYNEQFFGPGTRLTVL.

This clonotype has at least ten counts. The rearrangement links TRBV28 to TRBJ2-7; 7 bases line up with TRBD2. This CDR3 has 15 amino acids. Unmatched junction bases numbered 7, after V lost 3 bases and J lost 2 bases. The germline gives CDR1 MDHEN, CDR2 SYDVKM. The CDR3 bases are TGTGCCAGCAGTTTTCAAGGACTAGAAGCCTACGAGCAGTACTTC. As protein: CASSFQGLEAYEQYF.